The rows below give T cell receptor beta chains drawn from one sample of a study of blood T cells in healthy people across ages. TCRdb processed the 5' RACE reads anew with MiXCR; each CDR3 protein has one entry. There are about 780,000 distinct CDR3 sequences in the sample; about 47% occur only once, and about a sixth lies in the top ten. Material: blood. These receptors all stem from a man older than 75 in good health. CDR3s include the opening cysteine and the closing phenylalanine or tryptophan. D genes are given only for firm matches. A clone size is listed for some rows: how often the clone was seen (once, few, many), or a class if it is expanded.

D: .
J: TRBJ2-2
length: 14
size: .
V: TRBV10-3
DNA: TGTGCCATCACCCCCGGAGGGGACACCGGGGAGCTGTTTTTT
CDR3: CAITPGGDTGELFF

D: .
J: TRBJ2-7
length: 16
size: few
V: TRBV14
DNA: TGTGCCAGCAGCGTTGTAGGGGCCGGGTCCTCCTACGAGCAGTACTTC
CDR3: CASSVVGAGSSYEQYF

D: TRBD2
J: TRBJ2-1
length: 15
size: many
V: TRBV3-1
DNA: TGTGCCAGCAGCCAGGGACTAGCGGGAGGGGTTGAGCAGTTCTTC
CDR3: CASSQGLAGGVEQFF

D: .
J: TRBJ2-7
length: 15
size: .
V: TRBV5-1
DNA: TGCGCCAGCAGCTTTACGGCACCGAACCTGAATGAGCAGTACTTC
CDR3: CASSFTAPNLNEQYF

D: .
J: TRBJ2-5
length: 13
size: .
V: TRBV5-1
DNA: TGCGCCAGCAGCAAGGGACTCGGCAATGAGCAGTACTTC
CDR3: CASSKGLGNEQYF

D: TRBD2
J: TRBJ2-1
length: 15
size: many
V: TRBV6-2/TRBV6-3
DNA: TGTGCCAGCAGTTTTACTAGCGGGGAAGTTGGGGAGCAGTTCTTC
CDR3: CASSFTSGEVGEQFF

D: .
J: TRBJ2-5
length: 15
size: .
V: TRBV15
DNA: TGCGCCACCAGCAGAGATGTAGGGGGAGGTTACGAGCAGCACTTC
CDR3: CATSRDVGGGYEQHF

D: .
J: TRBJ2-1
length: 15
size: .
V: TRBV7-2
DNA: TGTGCCAGCTCCCCAGGCCCTAGCTCCTACAATGAGCAGTTCTTC
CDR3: CASSPGPSSYNEQFF

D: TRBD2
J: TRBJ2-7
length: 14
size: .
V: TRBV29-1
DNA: TGCAGCGTGGTGGGGACTAGCGGGAACTACGAGCAGTACTTC
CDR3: CSVVGTSGNYEQYF

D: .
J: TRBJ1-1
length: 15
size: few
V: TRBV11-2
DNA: TGTGCCAGCAGCTTAGTTTACCCCGGAGGGACTGAAGCTTTCTTT
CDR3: CASSLVYPGGTEAFF

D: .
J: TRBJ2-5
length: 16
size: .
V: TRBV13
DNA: TGTGCCAGCAGCTTAAGGGGAGACGGGGGCAAAGAGACCCAGAACTTC
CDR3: CASSLRGDGGKETQNF

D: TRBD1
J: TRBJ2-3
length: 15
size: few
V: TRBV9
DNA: TGTGCCAGCAGCGTATTGACAGGGGGTTCAGATACGCAGTATTTT
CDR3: CASSVLTGGSDTQYF

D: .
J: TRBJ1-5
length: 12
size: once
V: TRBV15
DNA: TGTGCCACCAGCAGAGGGGTCCAAAGGAAGCATTTT
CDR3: CATSRGVQRKHF

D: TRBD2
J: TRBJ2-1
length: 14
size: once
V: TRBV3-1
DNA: TGTGCCAGCAGCCAAATAGCGGGAGACAATGAGCAGTTCTTC
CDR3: CASSQIAGDNEQFF

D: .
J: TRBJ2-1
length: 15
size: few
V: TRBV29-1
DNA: TGCAGCGTTGGACTGCGGGGAACCTCCTACAATGAGCAGTTCTTC
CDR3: CSVGLRGTSYNEQFF

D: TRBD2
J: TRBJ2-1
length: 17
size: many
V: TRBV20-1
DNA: TGCAGTGCTAGAGAGAATAGCGGGAACCCCTCCTACAATGAGCAGTTCTTC
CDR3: CSARENSGNPSYNEQFF

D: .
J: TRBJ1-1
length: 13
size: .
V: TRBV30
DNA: TGTGCCTGGAGTGCCCCGGACGGGACTGAAGCTTTCTTT
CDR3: CAWSAPDGTEAFF

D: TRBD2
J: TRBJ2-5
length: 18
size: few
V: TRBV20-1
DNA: TGCAGTGCAACCGCTCAGGCTAGCGGGATGTGGGGACAAGAGACCCAGTACTTC
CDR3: CSATAQASGMWGQETQYF

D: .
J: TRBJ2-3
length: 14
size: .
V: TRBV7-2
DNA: TGTGCCAGCAGCTCCTACCAAGGCACAGATACGCAGTATTTT
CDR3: CASSSYQGTDTQYF

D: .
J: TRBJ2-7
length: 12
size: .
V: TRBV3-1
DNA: TGTGCCAGCAGCCAACAGTACTACGAGCAGTACTTC
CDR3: CASSQQYYEQYF